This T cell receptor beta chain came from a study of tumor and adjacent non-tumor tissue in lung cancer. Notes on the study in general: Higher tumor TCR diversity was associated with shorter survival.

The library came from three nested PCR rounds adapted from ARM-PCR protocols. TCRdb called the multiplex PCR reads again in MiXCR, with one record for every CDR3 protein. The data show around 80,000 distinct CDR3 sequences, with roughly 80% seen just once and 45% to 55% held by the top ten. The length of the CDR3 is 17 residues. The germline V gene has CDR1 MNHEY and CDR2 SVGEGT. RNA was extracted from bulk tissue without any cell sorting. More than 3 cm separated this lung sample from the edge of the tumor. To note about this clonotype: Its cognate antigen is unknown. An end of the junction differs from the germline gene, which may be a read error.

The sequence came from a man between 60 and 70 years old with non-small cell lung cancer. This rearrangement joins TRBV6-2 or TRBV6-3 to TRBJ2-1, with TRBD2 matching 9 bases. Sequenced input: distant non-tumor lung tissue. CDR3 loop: CTSSYSETSGSYSEQFF. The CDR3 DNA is TGTACCAGCAGTTACTCGGAGACTAGCGGCTCCTACAGTGAGCAGTTCTTC.